These 10 T cell receptor beta chains originate from one sample sequenced in a study of T-cell reconstitution after alpha-beta-depleted transplantation in children. For TCRbeta, the library was prepared with unique molecular identifiers. MiXCR, applied by TCRdb to the PCR reads, yields one record per CDR3 protein. In the table there are hundreds of thousands of distinct CDR3 sequences, around 12% of which are singletons. The sample was PBMCs from the stem cell graft donor, taken from the stem cell graft. The receptors stem from a human donor who donated a stem cell graft to a child with combined immunodeficiency.

The chain recombines TRBV29-1 with TRBJ1-5, with 10 bases aligning to TRBD1. This CDR3 is 14 amino acids long. Germline V gene sequence: CDR1 SQVTM, CDR2 ANQGSEA. V shed 4 bases and J 5 bases; nucleotides not matched to a gene: 5. The chain's CDR3 is CSVGQGARDQPQHF. As DNA, the CDR3 is TGCAGCGTTGGACAGGGGGCCAGGGATCAGCCCCAGCATTTT.

This sequence joins TRBV30 and TRBJ2-2; D gene unclear. Trimming took 1 base from V and 8 from J, leaving 8 bases between them. Germline values: CDR1 GTSNPN, CDR2 SVGIG (reference sequence). CDR3 length equals 12 residues. Here the CDR3 reads CAWSGQPGELFF. As DNA, the CDR3 is TGTGCCTGGAGTGGCCAACCTGGGGAGCTGTTTTTT.

This clonotype came up a few times. The rearrangement uses TRBV2 and TRBJ2-7; 10 bases fit TRBD2. From germline, CDR1 is SNHLY and CDR2 FYNNEI. The junction had 18 bases not matched to a gene; V was cut back by 0 bases and J by 4 bases. This CDR3 is 20 amino acids long. The CDR3 nucleotides are TGTGCCAGCAGTGAAGCGGTCTTCAAACGTCTAGCGGGAGTGAAGTACGAGCAGTACTTC. Amino acid sequence: CASSEAVFKRLAGVKYEQYF. Filled out from reference TRBV2 and TRBJ2-7, the complete variable domain reads EPEVTQTPSHQVTQMGQEVILRCVPISNHLYFYWYRQILGQKVEFLVSFYNNEISEKSEIFDDQFSVERPDGSNFTLKIRSTKLEDSAMYFCASSEAVFKRLAGVKYEQYFGPGTRLTVT.

V and J are TRBV10-3 and TRBJ2-7, with 9 bases matching TRBD2. Germline CDR1 is ENHRY and CDR2 is SYGVKD. The CDR3 contains 14 residues. Trimming cost V 7 bases and J 6 bases; bases outside gene matches: 10. CDR3 sequence (DNA): TGTGCCATCAAAGGAGTAGCGGGAGAGCGCGAGCAGTACTTC. Amino acid sequence: CAIKGVAGEREQYF.

The chain joins TRBV25-1 to TRBJ1-6; 10 bases fit TRBD1. The CDR3 runs to 15 residues. Germline loops: CDR1 MGHDK, CDR2 SYGVNS. Unmatched junction bases numbered 12, after V lost 6 bases and J lost 13 bases. The CDR3 region is CASRPGQGEFIPLHF. Written as DNA, the CDR3 is TGTGCCAGCAGGCCTGGACAGGGGGAGTTTATCCCCCTCCACTTT.

This clonotype appeared once. One junction end disagrees with the germline gene, perhaps due to a read error. The rearrangement joins TRBV7-3 to TRBJ2-3; D is ambiguous. Germline V lookup: CDR1 SGHTA, CDR2 FQGTGA. The CDR3 totals 14 residues. The CDR3 reads CASSQDGSTYTQYF. The CDR3 DNA sequence: TGTGCCAGCAGCCAGGACGGTAGCACATATACGCAGTATTTT.

The chain joins TRBV4-3 to TRBJ2-6, with D perhaps matching TRBD1 (6 bases). V was shortened by 0 bases and J by 4 bases, with 10 bases between the two germline ends. The length of the CDR3 is 16 residues. Germline values: CDR1 LGHNA, CDR2 YSLEER. This CDR3 reads CASSQDTGTGANVLTF. The CDR3 coding sequence is TGCGCCAGCAGCCAAGATACAGGGACCGGGGCCAACGTCCTGACTTTC.

This clonotype was picked up a small number of times. The rearrangement uses TRBV20-1 and TRBJ1-5; no reliable D call. This CDR3 has 13 residues. Trimming pared 3 bases from V and 4 bases from J, leaving 10 bases between. Germline V gene lookup returns CDR1 DFQATT and CDR2 SNEGSKA (reference sequence). Written as DNA, the CDR3 is TGCAGTGCTAGTCACGGGTGGAATCAGCCCCAGCATTTT. Translated: CSASHGWNQPQHF.

This clonotype was detected ten times or more. The chain has TRBV7-2 and TRBJ1-2; 8 positions match TRBD1. Germline CDR1 and CDR2: SGHTA and FQGNSA. The CDR3 spans 15 residues. Trimming removed 5 bases from V and 3 bases from J; junction bases left unmatched: 8. Written as DNA, the CDR3 is TGTGCCAGCAGCGAGAACAGGGGGTTTTACTATGGCTACACCTTC. Protein: CASSENRGFYYGYTF. Looking up the rest from reference TRBV7-2 and TRBJ1-2 gives the full variable domain: GAGVSQSPSNKVTEKGKDVELRCDPISGHTALYWYRQSLGQGLEFLIYFQGNSAPDKSGLPSDRFSAERTGGSVSTLTIQRTQQEDSAVYLCASSENRGFYYGYTFGSGTRLTVV.

This clonotype was observed at least ten times. The chain employs TRBV5-1 and TRBJ2-1, with a possible D match to TRBD2 (6 bases). V dropped 3 bases and J dropped 9 bases, with 19 bases sitting between them. CDR1 is SGHRS and CDR2 is YFSETQ in the germline V gene. The CDR3 has 15 amino acids. CDR3 region: CASSYEGGLYGEQFF. The CDR3 coding sequence is TGCGCCAGCAGCTATGAGGGAGGCCTTTATGGTGAGCAGTTCTTC.